This record concerns one T cell receptor beta chain sequence. The protocol was immunoSEQ multiplex PCR, while the TCRdb copy is restricted to in-frame clones and leaves out a portion. Found here are tens of thousands of clones, about 88% of them singletons; the top ten hold 5.7%. The CDR3 is made up of 13 amino acids. After removal of 7 bases from V and 0 bases from J, the junction contained 4 bases not matched to a gene. The germline V gene encodes CDR1 SQVTM and CDR2 ANQGSEA. The data belong to a study of control samples from healthy donors and cancer patients. The sample was blood. The rearrangement links TRBV29-1 to TRBJ1-1; 8 bases are shared with TRBD1. This clonotype was obtained from a woman in her forties or fifties in good health. Here the CDR3 DNA reads TGCAGCGAGTCGACAGGGGTGAACACTGAAGCTTTCTTT. The encoded protein is CSESTGVNTEAFF.